This note documents a single TCR beta chain sequence. Antigen: not known. The lymph nodes were axillary draining lymph nodes from breast cancer patients. This sample was included in a study of breast tumors, draining lymph nodes, adjacent tissues. From germline, CDR1 is SGHAT and CDR2 FQNNGV. Trimming left V 6 bases short and J 5 bases short, with 16 bases between. This CDR3 is built from 15 residues. Regarding the study as a whole: Tumors had less TCR diversity than lymph nodes, more than nontumor tissue.

One entry per CDR3 protein results from TCRdb running MiXCR on the multiplex PCR reads. This sample carries over 150,000 distinct CDR3 sequences, around a third of them seen once, and the ten largest clones take around 4.1%. The sequence was obtained from a female donor with breast cancer. Some clones in this sample may be carry-over from other donors' samples. Sequenced sample: axillary lymph node tissue. J is TRBJ1-4 and V is TRBV11-2; D perhaps matches TRBD1 (5 bases). The CDR3 loop is CASRAGLYYNEKLFF. For the CDR3, the DNA is TGTGCCAGCAGGGCGGGACTGTACTACAATGAAAAACTGTTTTTT. The full variable domain, with the rest looked up from reference TRBV11-2 and TRBJ1-4, is EAGVAQSPRYKIIEKRQSVAFWCNPISGHATLYWYQQILGQGPKLLIQFQNNGVVDDSQLPKDRFSAERLKGVDSTLKIQPAKLEDSAVYLCASRAGLYYNEKLFFGSGTQLSVL.